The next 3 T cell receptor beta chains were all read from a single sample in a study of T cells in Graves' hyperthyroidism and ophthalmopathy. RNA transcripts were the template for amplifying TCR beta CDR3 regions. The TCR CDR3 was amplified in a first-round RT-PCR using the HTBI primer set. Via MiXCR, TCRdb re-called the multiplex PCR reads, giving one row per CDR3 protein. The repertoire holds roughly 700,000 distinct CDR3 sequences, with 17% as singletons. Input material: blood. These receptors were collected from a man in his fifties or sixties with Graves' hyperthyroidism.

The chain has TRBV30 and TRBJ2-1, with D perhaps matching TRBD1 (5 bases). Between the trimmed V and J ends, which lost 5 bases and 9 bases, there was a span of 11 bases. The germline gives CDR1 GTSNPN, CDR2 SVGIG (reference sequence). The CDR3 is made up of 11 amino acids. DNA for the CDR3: TGTGCCTGGGAAAAGGGGCCTGAGCAGTTCTTC. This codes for CAWEKGPEQFF. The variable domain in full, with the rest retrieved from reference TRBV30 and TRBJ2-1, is SQTIHQWPATLVQPVGSPLSLECTVEGTSNPNLYWYRQAAGRGLQLLFYSVGIGQISSEVPQNLSASRPQDRQFILSSKKLLLSDSGFYLCAWEKGPEQFFGPGTRLTVL.

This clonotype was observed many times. This CDR3 reads CASSQFRDSPLHF. DNA for the CDR3: TGTGCCAGCAGCCAATTTCGGGATTCACCCCTCCACTTT. The chain has TRBV3-1 and TRBJ1-6; unclear D gene. The ends were cut back, 2 bases at V and 8 bases at J, with 7 bases in the middle. The CDR3 covers 13 residues. Germline lookup yields CDR1 LGHDT and CDR2 YNNKEL (reference sequence).

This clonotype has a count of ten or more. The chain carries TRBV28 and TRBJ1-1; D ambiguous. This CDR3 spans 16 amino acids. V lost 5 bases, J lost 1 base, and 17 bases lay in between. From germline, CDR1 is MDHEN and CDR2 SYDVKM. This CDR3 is CASSTGGGSENTEAFF. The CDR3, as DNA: TGTGCCAGCAGTACGGGCGGCGGGAGTGAGAACACTGAAGCTTTCTTT.